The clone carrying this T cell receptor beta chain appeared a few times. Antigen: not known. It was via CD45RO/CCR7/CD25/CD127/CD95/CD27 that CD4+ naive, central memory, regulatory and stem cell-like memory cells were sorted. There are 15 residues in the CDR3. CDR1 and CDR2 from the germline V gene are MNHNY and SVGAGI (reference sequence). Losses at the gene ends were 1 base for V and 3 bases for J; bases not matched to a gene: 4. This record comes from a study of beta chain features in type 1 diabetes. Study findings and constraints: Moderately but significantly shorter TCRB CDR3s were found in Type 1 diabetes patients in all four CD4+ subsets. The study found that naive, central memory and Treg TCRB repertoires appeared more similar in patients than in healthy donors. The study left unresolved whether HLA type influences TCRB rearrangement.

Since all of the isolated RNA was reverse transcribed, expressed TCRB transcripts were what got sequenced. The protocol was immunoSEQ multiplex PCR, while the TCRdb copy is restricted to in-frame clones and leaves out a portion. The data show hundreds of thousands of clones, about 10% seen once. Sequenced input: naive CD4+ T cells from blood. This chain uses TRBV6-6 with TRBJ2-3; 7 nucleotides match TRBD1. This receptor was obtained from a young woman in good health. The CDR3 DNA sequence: TGTGCCAGCAGTTACTTGGACAGGTTGACAGATACGCAGTATTTT. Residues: CASSYLDRLTDTQYF.